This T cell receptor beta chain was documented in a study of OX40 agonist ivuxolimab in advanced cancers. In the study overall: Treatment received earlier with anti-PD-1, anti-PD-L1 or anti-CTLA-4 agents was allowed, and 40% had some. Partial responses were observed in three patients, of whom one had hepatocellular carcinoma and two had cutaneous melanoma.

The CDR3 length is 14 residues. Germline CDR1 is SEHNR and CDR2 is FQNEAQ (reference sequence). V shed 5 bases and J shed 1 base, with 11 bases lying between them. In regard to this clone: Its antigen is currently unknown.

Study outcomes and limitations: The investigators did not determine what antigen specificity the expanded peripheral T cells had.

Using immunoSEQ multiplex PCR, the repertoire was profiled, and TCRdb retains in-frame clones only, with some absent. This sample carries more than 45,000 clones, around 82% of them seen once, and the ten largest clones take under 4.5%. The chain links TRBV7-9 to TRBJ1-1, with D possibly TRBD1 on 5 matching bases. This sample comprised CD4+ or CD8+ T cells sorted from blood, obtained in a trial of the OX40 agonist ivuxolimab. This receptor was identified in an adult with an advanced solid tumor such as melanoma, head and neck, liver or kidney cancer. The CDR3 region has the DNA TGTGCCAGCAGCGTTAGGGGAAAGAACACTGAAGCTTTCTTT. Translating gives CASSVRGKNTEAFF.